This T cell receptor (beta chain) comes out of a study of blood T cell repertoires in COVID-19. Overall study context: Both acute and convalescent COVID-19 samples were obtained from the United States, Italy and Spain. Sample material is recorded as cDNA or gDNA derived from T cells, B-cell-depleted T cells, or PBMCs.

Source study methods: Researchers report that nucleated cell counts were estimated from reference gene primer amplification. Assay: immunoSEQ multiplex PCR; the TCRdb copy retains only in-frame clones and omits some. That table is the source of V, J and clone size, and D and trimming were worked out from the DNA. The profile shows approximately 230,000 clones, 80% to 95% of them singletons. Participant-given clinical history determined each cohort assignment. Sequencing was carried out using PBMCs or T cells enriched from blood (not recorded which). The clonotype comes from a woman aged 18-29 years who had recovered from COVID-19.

The CDR3 DNA follows: TGTGCCAGCAGCACCCGAGGACAGGCCTACGAGCAGTACTTC. Its translation: CASSTRGQAYEQYF. The V call is TRBV5-4, the J call TRBJ2-7; 7 nucleotides line up with TRBD1. The V gene end was trimmed by 4 bases and the J gene end by 2 bases; junction bases not matched to a gene: 6. Per the germline V gene, CDR1 is SGHNT and CDR2 is YYREEE (reference sequence). The CDR3 is 14 amino acids.